Listed below are T cell receptor beta chains from one sample, sequenced in a study of tumor-infiltrating lymphocytes in primary liver carcinoma. TCRdb recomputed calls from the multiplex PCR reads with MiXCR, one row per CDR3 protein. The table includes roughly 330,000 distinct CDR3 sequences, roughly two thirds detected once. Material: peripheral blood. The origin of the receptors is a man aged 35 to 55 with primary liver carcinoma and hepatitis B virus infection. Both conserved end residues are trimmed from each CDR3.

V gene	CDR3 protein
TRBV12-3/TRBV12-4	TSSPGLRRVTGELF
TRBV10-1	ASSEAGANDLT
TRBV13	ASSLGRGAGGGYNEQF
TRBV30	AWSPPGDGNTEAF
TRBV12-3/TRBV12-4	ASSLGQGHNEQF
TRBV11-2	ASSLARHGFVGYYTEAF
TRBV5-1	ASSQRTGDTEAF
TRBV11-2	ASSQEDHGYT
TRBV5-6	ARSLVPESNYGYT
TRBV5-4	ASSLIQDYGYT
TRBV7-9	ASSSQGFNEQF
TRBV28	ASSPPKSSQETQY
TRBV28	ASTKFWDFMTGELF
TRBV5-1	ASSLGQGGRETQY
TRBV11-1	ASSLMWAGDHEQY
TRBV25-1	ASSEGRTWSYEQY
TRBV7-2	ASSLHGSYEQY
TRBV6-1	ASSERIGTGGWSDENLF
TRBV20-1	SARVGTREQY
TRBV12-3/TRBV12-4	VSGDRGYNGQF
TRBV11-1	ARSTTSGRPY
TRBV4-2	ASSQGSGRDNEQF
TRBV10-3	AISESVSGVSGNTVY
TRBV28	ASIRDTAYEQY
TRBV12-3/TRBV12-4	ASSLGAGQGRQY
TRBV4-3	ASSPREGGGEQF
TRBV6-5	ASSRLASNEQF
TRBV7-9	VSEGQSEKLF
TRBV5-6	ARSLTSGGPYNEQF
TRBV6-2/TRBV6-3	ASSWTSRFEQY
TRBV4-2	ASSQDMHTEAF
TRBV5-5	ASSSGVGRVGEKLF
TRBV11-2	ANSSGNTDTQY
TRBV11-2	ASSLAGVNNSPLH
TRBV5-5	ASSLEQVTSEQY